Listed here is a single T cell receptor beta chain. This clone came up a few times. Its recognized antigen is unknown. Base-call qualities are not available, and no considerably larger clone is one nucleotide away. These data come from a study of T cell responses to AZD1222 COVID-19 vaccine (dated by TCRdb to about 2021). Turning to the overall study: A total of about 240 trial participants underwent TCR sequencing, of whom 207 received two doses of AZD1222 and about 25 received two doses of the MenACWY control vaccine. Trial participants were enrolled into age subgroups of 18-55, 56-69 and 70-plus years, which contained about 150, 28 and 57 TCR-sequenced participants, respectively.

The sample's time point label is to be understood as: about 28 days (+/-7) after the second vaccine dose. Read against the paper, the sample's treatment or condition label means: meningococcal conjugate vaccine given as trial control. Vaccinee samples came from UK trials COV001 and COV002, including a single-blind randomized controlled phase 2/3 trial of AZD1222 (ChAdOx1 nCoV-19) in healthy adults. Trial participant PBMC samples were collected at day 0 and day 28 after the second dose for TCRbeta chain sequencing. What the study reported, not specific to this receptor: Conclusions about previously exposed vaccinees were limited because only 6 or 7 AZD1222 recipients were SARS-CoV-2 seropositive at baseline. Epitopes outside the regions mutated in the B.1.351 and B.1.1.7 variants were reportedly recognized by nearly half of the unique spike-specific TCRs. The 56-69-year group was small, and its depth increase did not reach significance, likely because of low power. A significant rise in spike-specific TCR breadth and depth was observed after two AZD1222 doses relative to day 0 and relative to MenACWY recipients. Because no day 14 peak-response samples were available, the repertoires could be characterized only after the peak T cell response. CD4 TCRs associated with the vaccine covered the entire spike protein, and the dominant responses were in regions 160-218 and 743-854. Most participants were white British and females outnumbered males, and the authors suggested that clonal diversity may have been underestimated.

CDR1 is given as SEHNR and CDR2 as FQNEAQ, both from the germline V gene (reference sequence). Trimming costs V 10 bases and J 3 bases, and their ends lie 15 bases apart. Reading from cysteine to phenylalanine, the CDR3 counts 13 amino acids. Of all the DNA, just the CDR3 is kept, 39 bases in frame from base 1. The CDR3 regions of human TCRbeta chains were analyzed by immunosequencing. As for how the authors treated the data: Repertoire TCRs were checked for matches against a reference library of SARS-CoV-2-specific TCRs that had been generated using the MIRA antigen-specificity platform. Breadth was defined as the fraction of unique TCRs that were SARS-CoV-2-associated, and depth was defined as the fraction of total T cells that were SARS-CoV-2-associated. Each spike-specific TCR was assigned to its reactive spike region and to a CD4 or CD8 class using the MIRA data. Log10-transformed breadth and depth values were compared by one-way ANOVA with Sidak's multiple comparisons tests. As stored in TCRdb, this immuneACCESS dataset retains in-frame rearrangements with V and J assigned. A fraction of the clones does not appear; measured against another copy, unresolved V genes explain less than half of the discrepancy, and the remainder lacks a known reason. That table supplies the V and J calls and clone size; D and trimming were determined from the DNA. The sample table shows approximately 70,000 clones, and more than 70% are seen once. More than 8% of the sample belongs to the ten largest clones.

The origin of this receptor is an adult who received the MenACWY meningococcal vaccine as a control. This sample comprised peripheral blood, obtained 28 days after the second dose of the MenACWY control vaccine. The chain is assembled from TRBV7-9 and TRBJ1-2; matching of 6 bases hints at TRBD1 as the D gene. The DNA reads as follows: TGTGCCAACCAGAGGCAGGGGTACTATGGCTACACCTTC. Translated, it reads CANQRQGYYGYTF. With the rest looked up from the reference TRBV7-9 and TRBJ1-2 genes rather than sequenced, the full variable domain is DTGVSQNPRHKITKRGQNVTFRCDPISEHNRLYWYRQTLGQGPEFLTYFQNEAQLEKSRLLSDRFSAERPKGSFSTLEIQRTEQGDSAMYLCANQRQGYYGYTFGSGTRLTVV.